Each of the 17 T cell receptor beta chains below was sequenced from the same sample in a study of spatial heterogeneity in lung cancer. General study findings and limits: Mutation tallies in tumors tracked expanded intratumoral alpha and beta TCR counts.

Time point denoted: sample taken at primary tumor resection. Antigens for these TCRs are unknown. TCRdb re-derived calls from the 5' RACE reads in MiXCR, one entry per CDR3 protein. The sample has under 20,000 distinct CDR3 sequences, almost 6% seen once. The material was lung tumor tissue, obtained at surgery. These receptors came from a female donor with early-stage non-small cell lung cancer.

Ten or more counts support this clonotype. This beta chain is an unintended read in a library built for alpha chains; its size means little. The CDR3 nucleotides are TGCGCCAGCAGCCAAGCCCGGGACCACCGGCGGTTCTTC. Encoded protein: CASSQARDHRRFF. V gene TRBV4-1 combines with J gene TRBJ2-1; either TRBD1 or TRBD2 may supply D (5 bases each). Per the germline V gene, CDR1 is MGHRA and CDR2 is YSYEKL. Trimming shortened V by 1 base and J by 15 bases, and 16 bases separated the two germline ends. The CDR3 covers 13 residues.

Concerning this clonotype: This beta chain is an off-target read within a library intended for alpha chains, so its frequency means little. The rearrangement links TRBV21-1 to TRBJ2-1; the D call in the table, TRBD2, was not verified against the DNA. TRBV21-1 is termed a pseudogene. The length of the CDR3 is 18 residues. CDR3 residues: CASSKPGFGIKGEGPQFF. The CDR3, as DNA: TGTGCCAGCAGCAAGCCTGGTTTCGGAATTAAGGGGGAGGGCCCTCAGTTCTTC.

The sample holds many counts of this clonotype. The library was built for alpha chains, so this beta chain is an off-target read and its size means little. The chain joins TRBV3-1 to TRBJ2-2, with 8 bases matching TRBD2. The CDR3 covers 19 residues. After removal of 0 bases from V and 0 bases from J, the junction contained 9 bases not matched to a gene. Germline V gives CDR1 LGHDT, CDR2 YNNKEL (reference sequence). DNA for the CDR3: TGTGCCAGCAGCCAAGAAGGATCTAGCGGGCTCGCGAACACCGGGGAGCTGTTTTTT. It specifies CASSQEGSSGLANTGELFF.

On this clonotype: Since it is a stray read in a library aimed at alpha chains, this beta chain has a size that is not meaningful. This chain links TRBV28 with TRBJ2-1; D is possibly TRBD2 (6 bases). The CDR3 sequence is 15 residues long. Germline CDR1 MDHEN, CDR2 SYDVKM. Trimming stripped 4 bases from V and 8 bases from J, with 18 bases between. CDR3 sequence: CASSSPPVGGYEQFF. The CDR3 DNA is TGTGCCAGCAGTTCCCCCCCGGTGGGAGGCTATGAGCAGTTCTTC.

This clonotype was seen many times. This beta chain lies outside the target of a library built for alpha chains; its clone size means little. J is TRBJ2-7 and V is TRBV21-1; the table calls TRBD2, which could not be checked here. TRBV21-1 corresponds to a pseudogene. The CDR3 contains 16 residues. DNA for the CDR3: TGTGCCAGCAGCAAAAGGGCAGGGAGGGTAACCTACGAGCAGTACTTC. Its translation: CASSKRAGRVTYEQYF.

Of note for this clonotype: For a library built for alpha chains, this beta chain is a stray read; little rests on its size. This chain uses TRBV10-3 with TRBJ2-3; 11 bases map to TRBD2. This CDR3 spans 16 amino acids. V dropped 3 bases and J dropped 4; count of bases not matched to a gene: 6. Germline V gene lookup returns CDR1 ENHRY and CDR2 SYGVKD. CDR3 nucleotides: TGTGCCATCAGTGATCTTACTAGCGGGAGCTCAGATACGCAGTATTTT. Translated: CAISDLTSGSSDTQYF.

This clonotype was counted ten times or more. Within a library made for alpha chains, this beta chain is off target, and its count is uninformative. The genes are TRBV20-1 and TRBJ2-5; D unresolved. This CDR3 has 14 amino acids. Germline V CDR1 and CDR2: DFQATT, SNEGSKA (reference sequence). The CDR3 coding sequence is TGCAGCTCCTCTGTGCTGGTAGGGAAAGAGACCCAGTACTTC. It yields the protein CSSSVLVGKETQYF.

This clonotype was seen repeatedly, ten times or more. This beta chain appears as a stray read in a library generated for alpha chains; its size is not informative. J is TRBJ2-7 and V is TRBV2, with D maybe TRBD1 (6 bases). Per the germline V gene, CDR1 is SNHLY and CDR2 is FYNNEI. V lost 6 bases to trimming and J lost 3 bases, with 18 bases between them. The CDR3 extends over 15 amino acids. The CDR3 region is CASSHGQILIYEQYF. In DNA form, the CDR3 reads TGTGCCAGCAGCCACGGACAGATACTTATCTACGAGCAGTACTTC.

At least ten counts were recorded for this clonotype. This beta chain appears as a stray read in a library generated for alpha chains; its size is not informative. As DNA, the CDR3 is TGTGCCAGCTCCGCTTTGGGGTCTCCGTTGACTTCACCCCTCCACTTT. It translates to CASSALGSPLTSPLHF. The chain uses TRBV27 and TRBJ1-6; D gene ambiguous. Trimming stripped 8 bases from V and 9 bases from J, with 23 bases between. Per germline, CDR1 MNHEY and CDR2 SMNVEV (reference sequence). There are 16 residues in the CDR3.

Of note for this clonotype: The library was prepared for alpha chains; this beta chain is a stray read, so its frequency means little. V is TRBV29-1 and J is TRBJ2-1; no definite D call. The CDR3 has 14 amino acids. Looked up from germline, CDR1 is SQVTM and CDR2 is ANQGSEA. V was pared by 2 bases and J by 0 bases, with 8 bases between. The CDR3 sequence is CSVEIGNSYNEQFF. The CDR3 region has the DNA TGCAGCGTTGAAATAGGCAACTCCTACAATGAGCAGTTCTTC.

This clonotype was seen at least ten times. The library was built for alpha chains, so this beta chain is an off-target read and its size means little. The CDR3 sequence: CASSYPRGSGNRASSYNEQFF. The CDR3 DNA reads as TGTGCCAGCAGCTACCCGCGGGGTAGCGGGAATAGGGCATCTTCCTACAATGAGCAGTTCTTC. The chain links TRBV7-9 to TRBJ2-1, with 8 bases that match TRBD2. The CDR3 totals 21 residues. Trimming cost V 4 bases and J 1 base; bases outside gene matches: 21. Germline CDR1 reads SEHNR; CDR2 reads FQNEAQ (reference sequence). The variable domain in full, completed from reference TRBV7-9 and TRBJ2-1, reads DTGVSQNPRHKITKRGQNVTFRCDPISEHNRLYWYRQTLGQGPEFLTYFQNEAQLEKSRLLSDRFSAERPKGSFSTLEIQRTEQGDSAMYLCASSYPRGSGNRASSYNEQFFGPGTRLTVL.

This clonotype has only a few counts. The size of this beta chain means little, since it is a stray read in a library made for alpha chains. The chain carries TRBV5-1 and TRBJ1-2; perhaps TRBD1 as D (6 bases). This CDR3 comprises 15 residues. Trimming stripped 1 base from V and 4 bases from J, with 14 bases between. The germline gives CDR1 SGHRS, CDR2 YFSETQ. CDR3 DNA: TGCGCCAGCAGCTTGTCGGGACAACACACCTATGGCTACACCTTC. Protein product: CASSLSGQHTYGYTF.

This clonotype showed up many times. This beta chain lies outside the target of a library built for alpha chains; its clone size means little. This chain joins TRBV12-3 or TRBV12-4 and TRBJ2-3; possibly TRBD2 for D (7 bases). The V end was cut by 8 bases, the J end by 5 bases, with 14 bases between. This CDR3 has 13 residues. For the CDR3, the DNA is TGTGCCAGCCTGTGGGGAGGGGGAGATACGCAGTATTTT. Protein: CASLWGGGDTQYF.

This clonotype was detected many times. Found in a library prepared for alpha chains, this beta chain is an off-target read, and its abundance has little meaning. V usage is TRBV19 and J usage is TRBJ2-7, with 9 bases matching TRBD1. The CDR3 runs 16 residues. V trimming: 3 bases; J trimming: 2 bases; junction bases outside the gene matches: 8. The germline gives CDR1 LNHDA, CDR2 SQIVND (reference sequence). CDR3 sequence (DNA): TGTGCCAGTAGTATCTCTTCGGGACAGGGTACCTACGAGCAGTACTTC. It is translated as CASSISSGQGTYEQYF.

This clonotype was picked up many times. This beta chain is a stray sequence in a library constructed for alpha chains; its clone size is not meaningful. The chain is built from TRBV7-9 and TRBJ2-7; D gene unclear. The germline V gene has CDR1 SEHNR and CDR2 FQNEAQ (reference sequence). Trimming took off 3 bases at V and 7 bases at J, with 10 bases between the two ends. The CDR3 extends over 12 amino acids. DNA for the CDR3: TGTGCCAGCAGCTTCTCATCGTGGGAGCAGTACTTC. Translation: CASSFSSWEQYF.

This clonotype was detected many times. With the library built for alpha chains, this beta chain is off target and its frequency is not meaningful. The V and J genes are TRBV29-1 and TRBJ2-7; D possibly corresponds to TRBD2 (6 bases). Per germline, CDR1 SQVTM and CDR2 ANQGSEA. The CDR3 is made up of 12 amino acids. The V gene lost 3 bases and the J gene lost 4 bases, with 10 bases spanning the gap. CDR3 region: CSVESGDYEQYF. The DNA for the CDR3 is TGCAGCGTTGAGTCGGGGGATTACGAGCAGTACTTC.

The sample holds many counts of this clonotype. This beta chain is a stray read from a library made for alpha chains; its abundance is not meaningful. This chain links TRBV5-1 with TRBJ1-1; 8 bases are shared with TRBD1. Trimming removed 4 bases from V and 11 bases from J; junction bases left unmatched: 4. The CDR3 runs 11 residues. Germline loops: CDR1 SGHRS, CDR2 YFSETQ. DNA for the CDR3: TGCGCCAGCAGCCTGACAGGGGAGGCTTTCTTT. Its protein product is CASSLTGEAFF.